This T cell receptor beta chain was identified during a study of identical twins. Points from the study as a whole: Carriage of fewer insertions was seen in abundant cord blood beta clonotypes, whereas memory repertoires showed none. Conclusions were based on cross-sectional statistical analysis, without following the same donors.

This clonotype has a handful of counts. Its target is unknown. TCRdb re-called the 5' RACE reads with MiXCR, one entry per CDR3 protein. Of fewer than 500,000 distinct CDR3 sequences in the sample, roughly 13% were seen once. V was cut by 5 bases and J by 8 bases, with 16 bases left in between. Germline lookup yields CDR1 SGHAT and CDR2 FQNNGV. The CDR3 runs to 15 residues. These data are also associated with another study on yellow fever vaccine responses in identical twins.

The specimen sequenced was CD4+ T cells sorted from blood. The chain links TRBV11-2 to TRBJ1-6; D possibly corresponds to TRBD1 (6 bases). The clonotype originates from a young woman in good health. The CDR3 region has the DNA TGTGCCAGCAGCATAGTTCAGGGGCGGCATTCACCCCTCCACTTT. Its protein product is CASSIVQGRHSPLHF. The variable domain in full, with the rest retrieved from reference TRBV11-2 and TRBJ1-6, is EAGVAQSPRYKIIEKRQSVAFWCNPISGHATLYWYQQILGQGPKLLIQFQNNGVVDDSQLPKDRFSAERLKGVDSTLKIQPAKLEDSAVYLCASSIVQGRHSPLHFGNGTRLTVT.